This TCR beta chain originates from a study of shared clonotypes between healthy human individuals. Per the germline V gene, CDR1 is SEHNR and CDR2 is FQNEAQ (reference sequence). J was trimmed by 1 base and V by 4 bases; bases with no gene match: 2. There are 15 residues in the CDR3. At deep level, the assay was performed. Clones were sequenced by immunoSEQ multiplex PCR, and TCRdb holds only the in-frame ones, with some missing. The sample has 2 million to 2.5 million clones; around 92% are singletons. The chain combines TRBV7-9 with TRBJ2-5; 11 bases are shared with TRBD2. The sequence was obtained from a man younger than 35 in good health. Some clones in this sample may be carry-over from other donors' samples. The sequencing sample was made of naive CD4+ T cells from PBMCs. This sample's subset: CD45RA+ positively selected. This chain's CDR3 is CASSWTSGFQETQYF. CDR3 coding DNA: TGTGCCAGCAGCTGGACTAGCGGGTTCCAAGAGACCCAGTACTTC. Based on the CDR3 plus reference TRBV7-9 and TRBJ2-5, the full variable domain is DTGVSQNPRHKITKRGQNVTFRCDPISEHNRLYWYRQTLGQGPEFLTYFQNEAQLEKSRLLSDRFSAERPKGSFSTLEIQRTEQGDSAMYLCASSWTSGFQETQYFGPGTRLLVL.